This T cell receptor beta chain was obtained from a study of tumor-infiltrating lymphocytes in primary liver carcinoma. Study results and limitations: The top-250-clone fraction was significantly higher in tumors than in blood (p = 0.039).

They got blood RNA out of unsorted whole blood and also pulled out germline DNA. Chronic HBV infection was present, with no prior treatment. Comment on this clonotype: The antigen remains unidentified. Germline is not matched at one junction end, which may reflect a read error.

In germline, CDR1 is SGHNT, CDR2 YENEEA. This CDR3 has 16 amino acids. Priming with a constant-region primer yielded TCR beta cDNA from around 0.45 ug total RNA. Libraries of TCR beta came from three nested multiplex PCR rounds with slightly modified ARM-PCR. Running 9 to 10 cycles apiece, the first two PCR rounds relied on TRBV1-TRBV30 forward primers together with a C-beta reverse primer. TCRdb analysed the multiplex PCR reads with MiXCR anew, one entry per CDR3 protein. The table has 250,000 to 350,000 distinct CDR3 sequences, about 50% seen once. The sequenced material came from peripheral blood. The J gene is TRBJ2-3, the V gene TRBV11-3; no clear D. The receptor was isolated from a young woman with primary liver carcinoma and hepatitis B virus infection. CDR3 bases: TGTGCCAGCGGCTTAGAATGGAGAGAAGACCGAGATACGCAGTATTTT. Amino acids: CASGLEWREDRDTQYF. Filled out from reference TRBV11-3 and TRBJ2-3, the complete variable domain reads EAGVVQSPRYKIIEKKQPVAFWCNPISGHNTLYWYLQNLGQGPELLIRYENEEAVDDSQLPKDRFSAERLKGVDSTLKIQPAELGDSAVYLCASGLEWREDRDTQYFGPGTRLTVL.